This TCR beta chain derives from a study of shared clonotypes between healthy human individuals. Only in-frame clones appear in the TCRdb table, and some are missing; sequencing was by immunoSEQ multiplex PCR. Altogether 2 million to 3 million clones are present, over 85% being singletons, with the ten largest covering roughly 0.39%. This clone was seen just once. Its target is not known. General study results and limits: Investigators expected sequencing depth to affect clonotype sharing among donors.

Germline V gene sequence: CDR1 LGHNA, CDR2 YNFKEQ. CDR3 length: 16 residues. Trimming took 2 bases from V and 4 from J; bases not matched to a gene: 6. The clonotype comes from a man aged 18 to 35 in good health. Some clones in this sample may be carry-over from other donors' samples. The chain combines TRBV4-2 with TRBJ2-1, with 9 bases fitting TRBD2. The sequenced material came from naive CD4+ T cells from PBMCs. As for subset: CD45RA+ positively selected. The CDR3 is CASSQKSGRSYNEQFF. CDR3 DNA: TGTGCCAGCAGCCAAAAGAGCGGGAGGAGTTACAATGAGCAGTTCTTC.